The clone carrying this TCR beta chain was picked up many times. Germline assignment: CDR1 SGHRS and CDR2 YFSETQ. The CDR3 length is 18 residues. Losses at the gene ends were 4 bases for V and 10 bases for J; bases not matched to a gene: 25. This entry comes from a study of early T cells in non-severe SARS-CoV-2 infection. MiXCR, applied by TCRdb to the 5' RACE reads, yields one record per CDR3 protein. The data hold about 70,000 distinct CDR3 sequences, with roughly 15% observed a single time. The sample here was whole blood, taken at baseline. The J gene is TRBJ2-5, the V gene TRBV5-1; 7 bases agree with TRBD1. The receptor was isolated from an adult who was a healthcare worker with PCR-confirmed SARS-CoV-2 infection or an uninfected control (not recorded which). The CDR3 DNA reads as TGCGCCAGCAGCCTAATACAGGGGAGTCTCTTGGGAGAACGCAGCCAGTACTTC. Its protein product is CASSLIQGSLLGERSQYF.